This TCR beta chain derives from a study of prognosis after radiotherapy for stage I lung cancer. Study-level information: Patient ages ran from about 53 to 95, with a median of roughly 74 years, and the group had more than 10 men and about 6 women.

Every member of the patient group was node-negative on CT and PET/CT (none had prior chemotherapy, radiotherapy or other malignancies). Two time points each involved a draw of approximately 6.4 milliliters of peripheral blood. This clonotype has at least ten counts. Two-round multiplex PCR, the amplification method, yielded TCR beta CDR3 from genomic DNA. TRBV and TRBJ genes each had their own specific primers in first-round PCR. TCRdb recomputed calls from the multiplex PCR reads with MiXCR, one row per CDR3 protein. The sample shows around 29,000 distinct CDR3 sequences, around 46% of them seen only once. The sequence derives from a donor at least 50 years old with non-small cell lung cancer. Material: PBMCs, obtained before or after stereotactic body radiation therapy (not recorded which).

In DNA, the CDR3 is TGTGCCAGCACCTCAGGGTTTGAAAAACTGTTTTTT. Translating gives CASTSGFEKLFF. This chain links TRBV6-2 or TRBV6-3 with TRBJ1-4, with D tentatively TRBD1 (5 bases). The CDR3 is 12 residues long. Germline values: CDR1 MNHEY, CDR2 SVGEGT. The ends were cut back, 7 bases at V and 7 bases at J, with 10 bases in the middle.